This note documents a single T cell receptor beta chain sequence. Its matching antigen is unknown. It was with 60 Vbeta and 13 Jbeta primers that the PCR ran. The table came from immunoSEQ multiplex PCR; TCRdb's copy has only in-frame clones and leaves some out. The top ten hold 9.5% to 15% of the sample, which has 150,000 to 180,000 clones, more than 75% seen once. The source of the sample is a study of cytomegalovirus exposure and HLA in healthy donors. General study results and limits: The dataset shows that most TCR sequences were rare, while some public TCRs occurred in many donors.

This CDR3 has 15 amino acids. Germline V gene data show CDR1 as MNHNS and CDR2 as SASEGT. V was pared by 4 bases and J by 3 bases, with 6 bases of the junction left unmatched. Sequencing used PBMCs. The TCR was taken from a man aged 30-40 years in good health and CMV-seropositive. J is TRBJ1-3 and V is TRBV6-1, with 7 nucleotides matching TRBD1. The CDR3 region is CASSGTGLGGNTIYF. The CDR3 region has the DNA TGTGCCAGCAGTGGGACAGGACTTGGTGGAAACACCATATATTTT.